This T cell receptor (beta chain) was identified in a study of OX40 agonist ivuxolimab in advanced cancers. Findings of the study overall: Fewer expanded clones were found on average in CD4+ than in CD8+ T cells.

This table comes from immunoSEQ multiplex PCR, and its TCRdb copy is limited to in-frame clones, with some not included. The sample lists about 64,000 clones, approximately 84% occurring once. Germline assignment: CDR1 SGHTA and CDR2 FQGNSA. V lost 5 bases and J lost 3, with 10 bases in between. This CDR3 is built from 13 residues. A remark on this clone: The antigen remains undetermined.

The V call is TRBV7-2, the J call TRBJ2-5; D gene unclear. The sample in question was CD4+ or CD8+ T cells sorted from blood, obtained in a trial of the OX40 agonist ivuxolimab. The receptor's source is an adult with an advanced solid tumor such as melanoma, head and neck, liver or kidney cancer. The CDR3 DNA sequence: TGTGCCAGCAGCGGAACAAAGGAAGAGACCCAGTACTTC. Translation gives CASSGTKEETQYF.